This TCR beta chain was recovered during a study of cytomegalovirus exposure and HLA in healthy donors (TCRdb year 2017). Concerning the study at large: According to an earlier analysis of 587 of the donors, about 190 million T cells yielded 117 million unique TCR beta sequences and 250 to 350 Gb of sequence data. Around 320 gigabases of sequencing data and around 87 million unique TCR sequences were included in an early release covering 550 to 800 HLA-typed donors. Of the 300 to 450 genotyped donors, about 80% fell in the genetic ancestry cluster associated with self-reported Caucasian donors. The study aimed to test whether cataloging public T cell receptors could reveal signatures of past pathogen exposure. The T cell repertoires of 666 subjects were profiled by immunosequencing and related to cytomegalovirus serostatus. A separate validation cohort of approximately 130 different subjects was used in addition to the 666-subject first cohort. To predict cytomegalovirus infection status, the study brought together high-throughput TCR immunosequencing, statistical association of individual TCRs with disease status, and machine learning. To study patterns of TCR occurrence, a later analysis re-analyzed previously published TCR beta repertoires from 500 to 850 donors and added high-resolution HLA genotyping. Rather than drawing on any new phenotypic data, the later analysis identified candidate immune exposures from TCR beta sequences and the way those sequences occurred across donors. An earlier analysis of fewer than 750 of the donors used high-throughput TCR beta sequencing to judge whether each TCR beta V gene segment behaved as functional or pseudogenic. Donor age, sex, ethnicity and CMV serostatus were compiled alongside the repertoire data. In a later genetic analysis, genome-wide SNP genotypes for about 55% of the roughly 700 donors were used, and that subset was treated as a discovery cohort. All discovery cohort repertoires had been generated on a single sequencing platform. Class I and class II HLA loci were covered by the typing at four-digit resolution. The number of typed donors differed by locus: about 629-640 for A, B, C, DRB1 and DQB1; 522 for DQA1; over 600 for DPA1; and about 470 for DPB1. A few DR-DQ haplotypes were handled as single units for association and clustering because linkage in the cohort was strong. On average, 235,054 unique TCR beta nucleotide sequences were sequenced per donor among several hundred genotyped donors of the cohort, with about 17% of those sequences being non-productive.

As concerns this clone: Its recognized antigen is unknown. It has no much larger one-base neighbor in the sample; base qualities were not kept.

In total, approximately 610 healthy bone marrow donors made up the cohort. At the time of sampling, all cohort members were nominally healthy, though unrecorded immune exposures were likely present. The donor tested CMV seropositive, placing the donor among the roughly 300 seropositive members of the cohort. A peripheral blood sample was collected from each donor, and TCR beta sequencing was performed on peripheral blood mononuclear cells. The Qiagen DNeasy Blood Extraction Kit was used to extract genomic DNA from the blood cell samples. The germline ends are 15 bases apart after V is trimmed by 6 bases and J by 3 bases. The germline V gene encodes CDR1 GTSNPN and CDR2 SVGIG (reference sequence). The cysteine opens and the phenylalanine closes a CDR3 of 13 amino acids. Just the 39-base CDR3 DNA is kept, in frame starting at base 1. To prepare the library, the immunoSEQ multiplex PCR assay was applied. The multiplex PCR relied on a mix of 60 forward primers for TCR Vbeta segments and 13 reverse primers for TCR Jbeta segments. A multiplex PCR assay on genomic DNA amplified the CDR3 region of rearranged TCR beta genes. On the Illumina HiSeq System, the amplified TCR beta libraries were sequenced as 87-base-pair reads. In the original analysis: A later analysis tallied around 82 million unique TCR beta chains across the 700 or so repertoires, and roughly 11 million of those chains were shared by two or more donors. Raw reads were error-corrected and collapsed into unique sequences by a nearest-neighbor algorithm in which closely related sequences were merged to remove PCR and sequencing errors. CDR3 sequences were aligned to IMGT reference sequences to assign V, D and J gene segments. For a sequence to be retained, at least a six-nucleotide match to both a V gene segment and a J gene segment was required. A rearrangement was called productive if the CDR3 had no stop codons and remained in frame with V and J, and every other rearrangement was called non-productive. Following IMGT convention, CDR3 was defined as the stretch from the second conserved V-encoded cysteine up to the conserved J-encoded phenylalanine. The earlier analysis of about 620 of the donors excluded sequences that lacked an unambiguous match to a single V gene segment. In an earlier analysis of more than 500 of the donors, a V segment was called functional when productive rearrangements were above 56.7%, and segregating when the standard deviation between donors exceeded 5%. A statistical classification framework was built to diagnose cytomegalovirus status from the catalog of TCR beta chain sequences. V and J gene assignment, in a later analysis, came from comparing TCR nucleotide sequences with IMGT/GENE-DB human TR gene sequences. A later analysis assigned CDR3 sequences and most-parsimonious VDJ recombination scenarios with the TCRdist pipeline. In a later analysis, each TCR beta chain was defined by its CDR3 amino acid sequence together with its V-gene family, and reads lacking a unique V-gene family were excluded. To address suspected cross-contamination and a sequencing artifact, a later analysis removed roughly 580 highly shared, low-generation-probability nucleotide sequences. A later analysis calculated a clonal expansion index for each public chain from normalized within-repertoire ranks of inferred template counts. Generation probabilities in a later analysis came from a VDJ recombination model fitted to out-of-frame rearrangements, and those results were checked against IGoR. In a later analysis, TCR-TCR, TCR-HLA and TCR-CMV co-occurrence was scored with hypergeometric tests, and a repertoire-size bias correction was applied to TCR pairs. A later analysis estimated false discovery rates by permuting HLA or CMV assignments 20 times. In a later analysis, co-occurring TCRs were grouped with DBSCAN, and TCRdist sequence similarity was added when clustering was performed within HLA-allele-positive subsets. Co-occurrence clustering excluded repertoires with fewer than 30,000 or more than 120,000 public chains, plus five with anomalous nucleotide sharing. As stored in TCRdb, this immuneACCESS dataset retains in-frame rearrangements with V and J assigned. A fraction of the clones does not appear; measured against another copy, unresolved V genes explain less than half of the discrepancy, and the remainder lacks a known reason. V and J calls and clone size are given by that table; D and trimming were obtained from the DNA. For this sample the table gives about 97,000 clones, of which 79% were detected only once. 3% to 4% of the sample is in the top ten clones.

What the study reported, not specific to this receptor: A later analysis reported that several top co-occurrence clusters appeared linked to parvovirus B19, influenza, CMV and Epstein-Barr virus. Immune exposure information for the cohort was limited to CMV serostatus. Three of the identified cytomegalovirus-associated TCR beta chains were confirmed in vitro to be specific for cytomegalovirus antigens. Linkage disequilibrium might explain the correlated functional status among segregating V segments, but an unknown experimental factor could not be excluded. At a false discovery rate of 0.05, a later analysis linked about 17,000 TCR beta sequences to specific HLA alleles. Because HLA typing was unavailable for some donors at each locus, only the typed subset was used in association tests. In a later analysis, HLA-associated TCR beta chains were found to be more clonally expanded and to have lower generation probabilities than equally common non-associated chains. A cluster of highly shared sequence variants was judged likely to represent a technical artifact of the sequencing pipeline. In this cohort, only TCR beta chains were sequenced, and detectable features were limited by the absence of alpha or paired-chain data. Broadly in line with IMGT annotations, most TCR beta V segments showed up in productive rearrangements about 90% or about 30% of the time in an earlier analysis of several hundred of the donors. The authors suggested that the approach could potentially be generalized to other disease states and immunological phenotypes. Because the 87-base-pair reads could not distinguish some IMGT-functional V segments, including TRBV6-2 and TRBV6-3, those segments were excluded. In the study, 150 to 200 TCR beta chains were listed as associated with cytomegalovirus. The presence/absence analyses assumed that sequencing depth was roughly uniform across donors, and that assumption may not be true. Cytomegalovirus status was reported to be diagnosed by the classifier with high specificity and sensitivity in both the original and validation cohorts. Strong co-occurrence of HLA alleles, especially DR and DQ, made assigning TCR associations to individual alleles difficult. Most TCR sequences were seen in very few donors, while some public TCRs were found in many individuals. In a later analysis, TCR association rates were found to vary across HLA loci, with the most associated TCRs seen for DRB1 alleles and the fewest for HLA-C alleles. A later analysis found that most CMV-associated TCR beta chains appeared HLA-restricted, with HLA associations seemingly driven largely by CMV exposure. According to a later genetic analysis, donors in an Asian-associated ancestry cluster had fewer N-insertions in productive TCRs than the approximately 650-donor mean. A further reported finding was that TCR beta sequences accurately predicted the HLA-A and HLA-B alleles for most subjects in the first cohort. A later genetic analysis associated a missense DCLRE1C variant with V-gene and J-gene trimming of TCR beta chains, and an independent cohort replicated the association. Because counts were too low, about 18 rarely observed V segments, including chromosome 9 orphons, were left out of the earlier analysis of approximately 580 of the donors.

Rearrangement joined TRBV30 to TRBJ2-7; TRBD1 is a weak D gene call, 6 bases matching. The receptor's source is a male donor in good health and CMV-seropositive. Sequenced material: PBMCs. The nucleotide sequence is TGTGCCTGCACCCCCAGGGGAAGCTACGAGCAGTACTTC. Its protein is CACTPRGSYEQYF.